This T cell receptor beta chain appears in the sequencing data of a study of blood T cell repertoires in COVID-19. In its sample, this clone was seen a few times. Unmatched junction bases numbered 3, after V lost 6 bases and J lost 2 bases. The CDR3 extends over 14 amino acids. CDR1 and CDR2 (germline): LNHDA, SQIVND (reference sequence). The Seattle patients joined while their infection was active and were tracked longitudinally afterward. Libraries were prepared by immunoSEQ multiplex PCR; TCRdb keeps only in-frame clonotypes and omits some of them. The data hold around 300,000 clones, with 90% observed a single time.

The source is a woman aged 25 to 39 with COVID-19, enrolled during active disease. The V and J genes are TRBV19 and TRBJ1-1; 10 nucleotides align to TRBD1. Material for sequencing was peripheral blood. DNA of the CDR3: TGTGCCAGTAGCCGGACAGGGGGAAACACTGAAGCTTTCTTT. Its translation is CASSRTGGNTEAFF.